The present entry profiles one T cell receptor beta chain with its context. The antigen is unknown. Trimming cost V 7 bases and J 0 bases, with 10 bases left between them. This CDR3 spans 14 amino acids. Germline CDR1 SGHAT, CDR2 FQNNGV. The record originates from a study of T cell responses to AZD1222 COVID-19 vaccine. Study findings and constraints: Close to half of spike-specific TCRs reportedly recognize unmutated variant regions.

Assay used: immunoSEQ multiplex PCR; TCRdb lists only in-frame clones, some missing. The data hold approximately 98,000 clones, with more than 70% observed a single time. The source of this sequence is an adult in good health. The input for sequencing was peripheral blood, taken on day 0 of MenACWY control vaccination. The chain carries TRBV11-2 and TRBJ2-1, with D tentatively TRBD1 or TRBD2 (5 bases each). The CDR3 protein is CASTPGSSYNEQFF. DNA for the CDR3: TGTGCCAGCACCCCAGGGAGCTCCTACAATGAGCAGTTCTTC. Full variable domain (remainder filled in from reference TRBV11-2 and TRBJ2-1): EAGVAQSPRYKIIEKRQSVAFWCNPISGHATLYWYQQILGQGPKLLIQFQNNGVVDDSQLPKDRFSAERLKGVDSTLKIQPAKLEDSAVYLCASTPGSSYNEQFFGPGTRLTVL.